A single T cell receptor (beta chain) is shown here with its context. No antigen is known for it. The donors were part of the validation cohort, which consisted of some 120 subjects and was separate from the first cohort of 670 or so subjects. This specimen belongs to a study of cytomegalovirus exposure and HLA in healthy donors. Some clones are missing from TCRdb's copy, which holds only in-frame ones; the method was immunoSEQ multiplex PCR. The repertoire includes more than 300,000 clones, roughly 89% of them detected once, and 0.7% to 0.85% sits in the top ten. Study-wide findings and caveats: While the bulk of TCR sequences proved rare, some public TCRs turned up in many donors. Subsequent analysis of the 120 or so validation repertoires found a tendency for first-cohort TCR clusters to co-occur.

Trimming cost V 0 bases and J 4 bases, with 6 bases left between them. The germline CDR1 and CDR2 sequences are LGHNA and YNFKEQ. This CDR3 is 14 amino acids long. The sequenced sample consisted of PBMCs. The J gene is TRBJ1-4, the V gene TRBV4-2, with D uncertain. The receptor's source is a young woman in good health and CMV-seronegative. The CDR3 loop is CASSQEGSNEKLFF. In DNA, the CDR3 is TGTGCCAGCAGCCAAGAGGGCAGTAATGAAAAACTGTTTTTT.